Sequencing of this T cell receptor beta chain was carried out in a study of blood T cell repertoires in COVID-19. Across the whole study: Sites in the United States, Italy and Spain provided acute and convalescent COVID-19 samples.

Across about two dozen US areas, participants ranged in age from roughly 18 to 95 years. Allocation to cohorts depended on clinical history reported by the participants. Some clones are missing from TCRdb's copy, which holds only in-frame ones; the method was immunoSEQ multiplex PCR. Found here are approximately 260,000 clones, 80% to 95% of them singletons; the top ten hold 1.5% to 2%. The CDR3 sequence is 15 residues long. V was shortened by 5 bases and J by 3 bases, with 16 bases between the two germline ends. Germline V gives CDR1 LGHDT, CDR2 YNNKEL (reference sequence). This receptor was taken from a young woman who had recovered from COVID-19. The genes are TRBV3-1 (or the pseudogene TRBV3-2) and TRBJ1-1; tentative D call: TRBD1 (5 bases). Sample: PBMCs or T cells enriched from blood (not recorded which). The CDR3 loop is CASSGWGEGYTEAFF. In DNA form, the CDR3 reads TGTGCCAGCAGCGGCTGGGGGGAGGGATACACTGAAGCTTTCTTT.